This T cell receptor (beta chain) is drawn from a study of cytomegalovirus exposure and HLA in healthy donors. General study points: DRB1 had the most TCR associations and HLA-C the fewest, a later analysis found, with rates varying by HLA locus.

It was with 60 Vbeta and 13 Jbeta primers that the PCR ran. Authors' methods: Later, about 80 million unique TCR beta chains were counted in an analysis, and approximately 10 million of them were shared. Sequenced by immunoSEQ multiplex PCR; TCRdb stores in-frame clones only, minus some. The V and J calls and the clone size are those of that table, but D and trimming were determined from the DNA. The top ten hold roughly 3% of the sample, which has about 120,000 clones, roughly 17% seen once. Germline assignment: CDR1 LNHNV and CDR2 YYDKDF (reference sequence). V trimming: 0 bases; J trimming: 5 bases; junction bases outside the gene matches: 7. The CDR3 totals 16 residues. This clone was detected a few times. Its antigen is currently unknown.

Sequencing input: PBMCs. The receptor's source is a female donor in good health and CMV-seropositive. The chain combines TRBV15 with TRBJ1-5, with TRBD1 identical over 7 bases. As DNA, the CDR3 is TGTGCCACCAGCAGAGAATATACAGGGGCCGATCAGCCCCAGCATTTT. Protein sequence: CATSREYTGADQPQHF.